The 8 T cell receptor beta chains given below trace back to one sample, sequenced in a study of PD-1 and CTLA-4 blockade in melanoma (dated by TCRdb to the early 2020s). Library preparation employed the immunoSEQ multiplex PCR assay. Drawn from immuneACCESS, this table holds only the in-frame rearrangements with V and J called that TCRdb kept. Clones are partly lost; checked studies trace under half to an unresolved V gene and leave the rest unexplained. A total of around 16,000 clones appear in this sample, around 70% of them only once. The ten top clones hold 16% of the sample. The material was CD8+ T cells from peripheral blood, obtained before anti-PD-1 treatment. The receptors stem from a human donor with melanoma.

In its sample, this clone was seen once. This rearrangement joins TRBV6-5 to TRBJ1-1; no definite D call. The germline CDR1 and CDR2 sequences are MNHEY and SVGAGI. Trimming removed 8 bases from V and 7 bases from J, with 8 bases in between. The CDR3 consists of 10 residues. The CDR3 sequence is CASGSVEAFF. CDR3 nucleotide sequence: TGTGCCAGCGGGTCGGTTGAAGCTTTCTTT.

This chain connects TRBV20-1 to TRBJ2-1; no reliable D call. Germline loops: CDR1 DFQATT, CDR2 SNEGSKA (reference sequence). Deletions cut 5 bases from V and 7 bases from J, with 9 bases between. The CDR3 contains 11 residues. The DNA for the CDR3 is TGCAGTGCTCAGGACCAAAATGAGCAGTTCTTC. This sequence encodes CSAQDQNEQFF.

This clone was seen a single time. The chain recombines TRBV7-9 with TRBJ1-1; possibly TRBD1 for D (5 bases). The CDR3 is 14 residues long. CDR1 is SEHNR, CDR2 FQNEAQ, per germline (reference sequence). V lost 6 bases, J lost 3 bases, and 14 bases lay in between. The CDR3 protein is CASRVQEYYTEAFF. In nucleotides, the CDR3 is TGTGCCAGCAGGGTACAGGAATATTACACTGAAGCTTTCTTT.

This chain uses TRBV24-1 with TRBJ2-2, with 8 bases that match TRBD1. This CDR3 has 15 amino acids. Trimming at V came to 7 bases and at J to 4 bases, leaving 7 bases not matched to a gene. The germline CDR1 and CDR2 sequences are KGHDR and SFDVKD. The CDR3 region is CATSPGQGGTGELFF. The DNA for the CDR3 is TGTGCCACCAGCCCCGGACAGGGCGGCACCGGGGAGCTGTTTTTT.

The J gene is TRBJ1-2, the V gene TRBV27; no reliable D call. V lost 3 bases to trimming and J lost 8 bases, with 13 bases between them. CDR3 length: 13 residues. From germline, CDR1 is MNHEY and CDR2 SMNVEV (reference sequence). The CDR3 coding sequence is TGTGCCAGCAGTTTCCGGAACGGTTGGGGCTACACCTTC. Amino acid sequence: CASSFRNGWGYTF.

The V call is TRBV20-1, the J call TRBJ1-1, with D hard to call. Germline assignment: CDR1 DFQATT and CDR2 SNEGSKA (reference sequence). The CDR3 has 13 residues. V lost 3 bases and J 0 bases, leaving 8 bases between the germline ends. As DNA, the CDR3 is TGCAGTGCTAGTAGACACCTGAACACTGAAGCTTTCTTT. Translated, it gives CSASRHLNTEAFF.

As regards this clone: The junction departs from germline at one end; a sequencing error may be responsible. The CDR3 coding sequence is TGTGCCAGCAGCTCAGGTTCGCGGAATCAGCCCCATCATTTT. Protein: CASSSGSRNQPHHF. The chain recombines TRBV7-8 with TRBJ1-5; D unresolved. Germline assignment: CDR1 SGHVS and CDR2 FQNEAQ. The CDR3 loop spans 14 amino acids.

The chain is built from TRBV30 and TRBJ1-3, with D uncertain. In germline, CDR1 is GTSNPN, CDR2 SVGIG (reference sequence). V shed 2 bases and J shed 0 bases, with 11 bases lying between them. This CDR3 contains 15 residues. CDR3 sequence reads: CAWSLDRSSGNTIYF. CDR3 nucleotide sequence: TGTGCCTGGAGTTTAGACCGGAGCTCTGGAAACACCATATATTTT.